This T cell receptor (beta chain) came from a study of response to subunit inactivated influenza vaccine. TCRdb re-called the RT-PCR reads with MiXCR, one entry per CDR3 protein. The table lists 300,000 to 350,000 distinct CDR3 sequences, roughly 22% of them singletons. Whole-study results and caveats: After each seasonal influenza vaccination, few new T cells are recruited, the authors suggested.

CDR1 is LGHDT, CDR2 YNNKEL, per germline (reference sequence). The V end was cut by 1 base, the J end by 1 base, with 2 bases between. The CDR3 contains 12 residues. With regard to this clonotype: Its specificity is not known.

This TCR came from a man aged 50-75 years who received an inactivated influenza vaccine. J is TRBJ2-7 and V is TRBV3-1; no clear D gene. The sample was PBMCs from blood, taken less than 22 months after vaccination. This CDR3 is CASSQASYEQYF. As DNA, the CDR3 is TGTGCCAGCAGCCAAGCTTCCTACGAGCAGTACTTC.